The 32 T cell receptor beta chains listed next were all sequenced from one sample in a study of cytomegalovirus exposure and HLA in healthy donors. TCRdb's copy holds only in-frame clones and misses some; the assay was immunoSEQ multiplex PCR. The sample yields some 80,000 clones, 85% to 95% seen once. The sequenced sample consisted of PBMCs. The receptors here all came from a woman between 18 and 29 years old in good health and CMV-seronegative.

The V call is TRBV2, the J call TRBJ2-6; a weak D match, TRBD1 (6 bases). The CDR3 consists of 16 residues. From germline, CDR1 is SNHLY and CDR2 FYNNEI. Trimming took 4 bases from V and 2 from J, leaving 12 bases between them. The CDR3 DNA sequence: TGTGCCAGCAGTGCCAGGGGAATAACTGGGGCCAACGTCCTGACTTTC. This encodes CASSARGITGANVLTF.

The rearrangement links TRBV4-2 to TRBJ2-7, with D maybe TRBD2 (6 bases). The germline gives CDR1 LGHNA, CDR2 YNFKEQ. CDR3 length equals 15 residues. V dropped 3 bases and J dropped 2 bases, with 14 bases sitting between them. CDR3 nucleotide sequence: TGTGCCAGCAGCCAGCTTACTAGCACCGCCTACGAGCAGTACTTC. This sequence encodes CASSQLTSTAYEQYF.

This clone was seen only once. This sequence joins TRBV6-5 and TRBJ2-7, with D perhaps matching TRBD1 (5 bases). V lost 3 bases to trimming and J lost 3 bases, with 18 bases between them. The germline V gene has CDR1 MNHEY and CDR2 SVGAGI. The CDR3 is 16 residues long. The CDR3 DNA reads as TGTGCCAGCAGTTATACGAACAGGAGAGTAGGCTACGAGCAGTACTTC. Residues: CASSYTNRRVGYEQYF.

This chain connects TRBV21-1 to TRBJ2-5; the table's TRBD2 call for D was not verified on the DNA. TRBV21-1 is flagged as a pseudogene. This CDR3 region has 17 residues. The CDR3 region has the DNA TGTGCCAGCAGCAAAGCGCTATATGGACTGTACCAAGAGACCCAGTACTTC. Amino acid sequence: CASSKALYGLYQETQYF.

J is TRBJ2-1 and V is TRBV27; a weak D match, TRBD2 (6 bases). V lost 4 bases, J lost 0 bases, and 10 bases lay in between. The CDR3 loop spans 15 amino acids. The germline V gene has CDR1 MNHEY and CDR2 SMNVEV (reference sequence). The CDR3 DNA follows: TGTGCCAGCAGTTGGGGGACTCGCTCCTACAATGAGCAGTTCTTC. Amino acid sequence: CASSWGTRSYNEQFF.

This chain joins TRBV4-1 and TRBJ1-6; TRBD1 matches at 7 bases. Germline lookup yields CDR1 MGHRA and CDR2 YSYEKL. The V segment lost 0 bases and the J segment 7 bases; nucleotides outside the gene matches: 3. This CDR3 has 15 amino acids. DNA for the CDR3: TGCGCCAGCAGCCAAGAGGGACAGTTGAATTCACCCCTCCACTTT. Amino acid sequence: CASSQEGQLNSPLHF.

The chain links TRBV5-1 to TRBJ2-1, with 7 bases aligning to TRBD2. V gave up 4 bases and J gave up 8 bases; unmatched junction bases: 9. Germline CDR1 is SGHRS and CDR2 is YFSETQ. The CDR3 is 14 residues long. The CDR3 protein is CASSVLHGGDEQFF. The CDR3 DNA reads as TGCGCCAGCAGCGTACTACATGGGGGGGATGAGCAGTTCTTC.

This clone was found once. The genes are TRBV9 and TRBJ2-7; D is undetermined. The CDR3 has 15 amino acids. Germline-derived CDR1 and CDR2 are SGDLS and YYNGEE. V lost 0 bases to trimming and J lost 2 bases, with 12 bases between them. The CDR3, as DNA: TGTGCCAGCAGCGTAGGAAACAGTGATACCTACGAGCAGTACTTC. Translation gives CASSVGNSDTYEQYF.

V usage is TRBV10-1 and J usage is TRBJ2-2; D is perhaps TRBD2 (6 bases). There are 12 residues in the CDR3. Germline lookup yields CDR1 WNHNN and CDR2 SYGVQD (reference sequence). With 8 bases removed from V and 8 bases from J, the gap between germline ends came to 12 bases. The chain's CDR3 is CASRGASGELFF. The CDR3, as DNA: TGCGCCAGCCGCGGGGCCTCTGGGGAGCTGTTTTTT.

The genes are TRBV7-9 and TRBJ2-3; a possible D gene is TRBD2 (7 bases). The CDR3 consists of 12 residues. The V end lost 2 bases, the J end lost 15 bases, and 15 bases lay between the germline ends. The germline V gene encodes CDR1 SEHNR and CDR2 FQNEAQ (reference sequence). The CDR3 loop is CASSLIPGGCYF. CDR3 bases: TGTGCCAGCAGCTTAATCCCGGGGGGCTGTTATTTT.

The chain is built from TRBV25-1 and TRBJ2-1; 7 bases agree with TRBD2. The CDR3 is 16 amino acids. Germline CDR1 reads MGHDK; CDR2 reads SYGVNS. With 3 bases clipped from V and 1 base from J, the junction kept 6 bases outside the gene matches. CDR3 sequence: CASSDSGGGSYNEQFF. CDR3 nucleotide sequence: TGTGCCAGCAGTGATTCGGGCGGGGGATCCTACAATGAGCAGTTCTTC.

J is TRBJ1-1 and V is TRBV4-3, with D tentatively TRBD1 (5 bases). Per the germline V gene, CDR1 is LGHNA and CDR2 is YSLEER. The V and J ends lost 0 bases and 2 bases respectively, with 16 bases between them. CDR3 length: 17 amino acids. CDR3 DNA: TGCGCCAGCAGCCAAGATGGGGGGAGGAGGATTAACACTGAAGCTTTCTTT. It encodes CASSQDGGRRINTEAFF.

V usage is TRBV5-6 and J usage is TRBJ1-3, with 9 positions matching TRBD1. Per germline, CDR1 SGHDT and CDR2 YYEEEE. The J segment lost 0 bases and the V segment lost 1 base, leaving 2 bases of the junction unmatched. This CDR3 has 16 residues. CDR3 coding DNA: TGTGCCAGCAGCTTGTCGGGACAGGGCTCTGGAAACACCATATATTTT. Its translation: CASSLSGQGSGNTIYF.

The rearrangement links TRBV9 to TRBJ2-7; 12 bases map to TRBD1. The CDR3 runs 16 residues. Germline values: CDR1 SGDLS, CDR2 YYNGEE. Losses at the gene ends were 3 bases for V and 5 bases for J; bases not matched to a gene: 9. The CDR3 sequence: CASSALQGQGADEQYF. In DNA form, the CDR3 reads TGTGCCAGCAGCGCCCTCCAGGGACAGGGGGCTGACGAGCAGTACTTC.

V and J are TRBV5-6 and TRBJ1-2; D unclear. The CDR3 covers 16 residues. V shed 6 bases and J shed 0 bases, with 18 bases lying between them. CDR1 and CDR2 from the germline V gene are SGHDT and YYEEEE. This chain's CDR3 is CASNAVVGNPNYGYTF. The CDR3 DNA reads as TGTGCCAGCAACGCGGTTGTAGGAAACCCTAACTATGGCTACACCTTC.

This clone is a singleton in its sample. The chain has TRBV19 and TRBJ2-1, with 7 positions matching TRBD1. The CDR3 has 16 amino acids. Per germline, CDR1 LNHDA and CDR2 SQIVND (reference sequence). V lost 6 bases to trimming and J lost 2 bases; unmatched junction nucleotides: 10. As DNA, the CDR3 is TGTGCCAGTAGCCCCAGGGGGATCCCCACCTACAATGAGCAGTTCTTC. Protein: CASSPRGIPTYNEQFF. Supplemented by reference TRBV19 and TRBJ2-1, the full variable domain reads DGGITQSPKYLFRKEGQNVTLSCEQNLNHDAMYWYRQDPGQGLRLIYYSQIVNDFQKGDIAEGYSVSREKKESFPLTVTSAQKNPTAFYLCASSPRGIPTYNEQFFGPGTRLTVL.

The chain combines TRBV7-8 with TRBJ2-5; 8 positions agree with TRBD2. Germline trimming cut 2 bases from V and 3 bases from J; bases unmatched to any gene: 5. CDR1 SGHVS and CDR2 FQNEAQ come from the germline V gene. This CDR3 is built from 15 residues. The CDR3 sequence is CASSLTGGGEETQYF. In DNA form, the CDR3 reads TGTGCCAGCAGCTTAACGGGAGGGGGGGAAGAGACCCAGTACTTC.

Here the CDR3 reads CASSLGGGNTEAFF. The CDR3 bases are TGTGCCAGCAGCCTTGGGGGGGGGAACACTGAAGCTTTCTTT. The V call is TRBV5-8, the J call TRBJ1-1; weak D call: TRBD1 (5 bases). Germline V gene lookup returns CDR1 SGHTS and CDR2 YDEGEE. This CDR3 has 14 residues. The germline V and J ends were trimmed by 4 bases and 1 base, with 11 bases remaining between them.

The rearrangement uses TRBV19 and TRBJ2-2; the match to TRBD2 covers 8 bases. Trimming at V came to 4 bases and at J to 3 bases, leaving 1 base not matched to a gene. The CDR3 is 14 amino acids. Germline V gene lookup returns CDR1 LNHDA and CDR2 SQIVND (reference sequence). CDR3 sequence: CASSTGLDTGELFF. The CDR3 DNA follows: TGTGCCAGTAGTACGGGACTAGACACCGGGGAGCTGTTTTTT.

The chain uses TRBV13 and TRBJ1-4; tentatively, D is TRBD1 (6 bases). V dropped 5 bases and J dropped 4 bases, with 11 bases sitting between them. CDR1 PRHDT and CDR2 FYEKMQ come from the germline V gene (reference sequence). The CDR3 covers 14 residues. CDR3 amino acids: CASSRRQVNEKLFF. The CDR3, as DNA: TGTGCCAGCAGCCGCAGACAGGTTAATGAAAAACTGTTTTTT.

The chain recombines TRBV19 with TRBJ1-2; no firm D call. V lost 1 base to trimming and J lost 2 bases, with 5 bases between them. Per germline, CDR1 LNHDA and CDR2 SQIVND (reference sequence). This CDR3 has 13 amino acids. The DNA of the CDR3 is TGTGCCAGTAGTATAGGCCGGAACTATGGCTACACCTTC. Its protein is CASSIGRNYGYTF.

CDR3 DNA: TGTGCCAGCAGCTTAGATACCGCGGCCCGGGGGCAGTTCTTC. Protein sequence: CASSLDTAARGQFF. J is TRBJ2-1 and V is TRBV11-2, with D maybe TRBD2 (5 bases). This CDR3 is 14 amino acids long. Trimming took off 0 bases at V and 12 bases at J, with 15 bases between the two ends. The germline CDR1 and CDR2 sequences are SGHAT and FQNNGV.

This chain joins TRBV7-9 and TRBJ1-1; 10 bases map to TRBD1. With 4 bases clipped from V and 3 bases from J, the junction kept 5 bases outside the gene matches. The CDR3 is made up of 15 amino acids. CDR1 is SEHNR and CDR2 is FQNEAQ in the germline V gene (reference sequence). CDR3 DNA: TGTGCCAGCAGCTCAGGACAGGGGGTTTACACTGAAGCTTTCTTT. Its translation: CASSSGQGVYTEAFF.

The chain carries TRBV30 and TRBJ2-5; tentative D call: TRBD1 (6 bases). The CDR3 consists of 13 residues. The germline V gene encodes CDR1 GTSNPN and CDR2 SVGIG (reference sequence). The V gene lost 2 bases and the J gene lost 6 bases, with 13 bases spanning the gap. The CDR3 spells CAWSPGQRQTQYF. The CDR3 DNA follows: TGTGCCTGGAGTCCCGGACAGCGCCAGACCCAGTACTTC.

J is TRBJ2-7 and V is TRBV5-1; the match to TRBD2 covers 8 bases. Trimming cost V 4 bases and J 4 bases; bases outside gene matches: 7. CDR3 size: 14 residues. Germline assignment: CDR1 SGHRS and CDR2 YFSETQ. The CDR3 nucleotides are TGCGCCAGCAGCCTCGGACTAGCAGAATACGAGCAGTACTTC. Translation gives CASSLGLAEYEQYF. Full variable domain (outside the CDR3, taken from reference TRBV5-1 and TRBJ2-7): KAGVTQTPRYLIKTRGQQVTLSCSPISGHRSVSWYQQTPGQGLQFLFEYFSETQRNKGNFPGRFSGRQFSNSRSEMNVSTLELGDSALYLCASSLGLAEYEQYFGPGTRLTVT.

The CDR3 sequence: CASSQGAGSGNTIYF. The CDR3 DNA reads as TGTGCCAGTAGTCAGGGGGCCGGCTCTGGAAACACCATATATTTT. This sequence joins TRBV19 and TRBJ1-3; 8 nucleotides align to TRBD1. Unmatched junction bases numbered 3, after V lost 5 bases and J lost 0 bases. Germline V gene lookup returns CDR1 LNHDA and CDR2 SQIVND (reference sequence). CDR3 length equals 15 residues. The full variable domain, rest sourced from reference TRBV19 and TRBJ1-3, is DGGITQSPKYLFRKEGQNVTLSCEQNLNHDAMYWYRQDPGQGLRLIYYSQIVNDFQKGDIAEGYSVSREKKESFPLTVTSAQKNPTAFYLCASSQGAGSGNTIYFGEGSWLTVV.

The gene calls are TRBV10-2 and TRBJ2-1; possibly TRBD2 for D (6 bases). Germline V CDR1 and CDR2: WSHSY, SAAADI. This CDR3 spans 14 amino acids. Trimming pared 7 bases from V and 0 bases from J, leaving 10 bases between. The CDR3 is CASTTGDSYNEQFF. The CDR3 bases are TGCGCCAGCACCACGGGAGACTCCTACAATGAGCAGTTCTTC.

The genes are TRBV11-3 and TRBJ2-2, with 9 bases aligning to TRBD1. The CDR3 spans 15 residues. In germline, CDR1 is SGHNT, CDR2 YENEEA. The J segment lost 5 bases and the V segment lost 5 bases, leaving 6 bases of the junction unmatched. The CDR3 DNA sequence: TGTGCCAGCAGCCCGACAGGGGGGCGTACCGGGGAGCTGTTTTTT. This codes for CASSPTGGRTGELFF.

The chain employs TRBV7-2 and TRBJ2-7; 7 bases agree with TRBD1. The CDR3 totals 14 residues. CDR1 is SGHTA and CDR2 is FQGNSA in the germline V gene. With 0 bases clipped from V and 7 bases from J, the junction kept 6 bases outside the gene matches. Here the CDR3 reads CASSLATGFREQYF. Written as DNA, the CDR3 is TGTGCCAGCAGCTTAGCGACAGGGTTTAGGGAGCAGTACTTC. Using reference TRBV7-2 and TRBJ2-7 for the parts outside the CDR3, the full variable domain is GAGVSQSPSNKVTEKGKDVELRCDPISGHTALYWYRQSLGQGLEFLIYFQGNSAPDKSGLPSDRFSAERTGGSVSTLTIQRTQQEDSAVYLCASSLATGFREQYFGPGTRLTVT.

This clone was counted once. The V gene is TRBV4-1, the J gene TRBJ2-7, with 13 bases that match TRBD2. Germline assignment: CDR1 MGHRA and CDR2 YSYEKL. V dropped 5 bases and J dropped 7; count of bases not matched to a gene: 20. The CDR3 is 19 amino acids. CDR3 coding DNA: TGCGCCAGCAGCTTCCCGGGACCAACAGAAGGACTAGCGGGAGAGGAGCAGTACTTC. It codes for CASSFPGPTEGLAGEEQYF.

The CDR3 here is CASSRNRDTEAFF. DNA for the CDR3: TGTGCCAGCAGCCGTAACAGGGACACTGAAGCTTTCTTT. The V call is TRBV5-4, the J call TRBJ1-1, with D possibly matching TRBD1 (6 bases). This CDR3 has 13 amino acids. The V end lost 4 bases, the J end lost 3 bases, and 10 bases lay between the germline ends. Germline CDR1 SGHNT, CDR2 YYREEE (reference sequence).

The chain uses TRBV29-1 and TRBJ1-4, with D unresolved. This CDR3 contains 13 residues. V lost 4 bases and J 4 bases, leaving 10 bases between the germline ends. CDR1 SQVTM and CDR2 ANQGSEA come from the germline V gene. Written as DNA, the CDR3 is TGCAGCGTTGGCCAGGTTTATAATGAAAAACTGTTTTTT. This sequence encodes CSVGQVYNEKLFF.